The 7 T cell receptor beta chains presented below share a single source sample, sequenced in a study of blood T cells in healthy people across ages. Alongside a J-beta primer mix, a sample-barcoded 5' primer served in a second PCR lasting about 7 to 11 cycles. TCRdb ran MiXCR on the 5' RACE reads and lists one entry per CDR3 protein. Counted here are about 800,000 distinct CDR3 sequences, roughly 64% occurring once; the ten biggest clones make up 20% to 25%. The specimen was blood. The source of these receptors is a young man in good health.

This clonotype was seen a few times. V gene TRBV7-9 combines with J gene TRBJ1-2, with TRBD1 identical over 9 bases. The CDR3 runs 15 residues. The V gene's germline CDR1 is SEHNR and CDR2 FQNEAQ (reference sequence). V shed 6 bases, J shed 6 bases, and the junction held 11 bases outside the gene matches. CDR3 in DNA: TGTGCCAGCAGAGAAAGGGACAGGGAAAAGGATGGCTACACCTTC. Translated: CASRERDREKDGYTF.

The chain joins TRBV7-2 to TRBJ2-1; possibly TRBD1 or TRBD2 for D (5 bases each). Germline V gene data show CDR1 as SGHTA and CDR2 as FQGNSA. The length of the CDR3 is 16 residues. V lost 4 bases, J lost 2 bases, and 15 bases lay in between. The CDR3 is CASSSAGTWAYNEQFF. CDR3 sequence (DNA): TGTGCCAGCAGCTCCGCTGGGACGTGGGCCTACAATGAGCAGTTCTTC.

The genes are TRBV6-5 and TRBJ2-3; 9 positions agree with TRBD1. Germline V gene data show CDR1 as MNHEY and CDR2 as SVGAGI. The CDR3 runs to 12 residues. The junction had 10 bases not matched to a gene; V was cut back by 7 bases and J by 14 bases. The CDR3 loop reads CASTSGTGRVYF. CDR3 nucleotide sequence: TGTGCCAGCACTTCTGGGACAGGGAGGGTGTATTTT.

This clonotype has more than one count but fewer than ten. The rearrangement links TRBV7-2 to TRBJ2-7; the D is unclear. The J call may be incorrect, as the DNA end agrees better with TRBJ2-5. The CDR3 loop spans 14 amino acids. Germline V gives CDR1 SGHTA, CDR2 FQGNSA. The CDR3 DNA sequence: TGTGCCAGCAGCCCCAACGGTGTTGCAGAGACCCAGTACTTC. This gives the protein CASSPNGVAETQYF.

This clonotype was observed a few times. The chain uses TRBV13 and TRBJ2-2; D ambiguous. Between the trimmed V and J ends, which lost 5 bases and 2 bases, there was a span of 3 bases. CDR3 length: 12 amino acids. Germline V gives CDR1 PRHDT, CDR2 FYEKMQ (reference sequence). CDR3 protein: CASSQNTGELFF. The DNA for the CDR3 is TGTGCCAGCAGCCAAAACACCGGGGAGCTGTTTTTT.

This clonotype was picked up a small number of times. The rearrangement links TRBV7-3 to TRBJ2-5; D is perhaps TRBD2 (6 bases). There are 15 residues in the CDR3. Trimming pared 1 base from V and 7 bases from J, leaving 16 bases between. Per germline, CDR1 SGHTA and CDR2 FQGTGA. In DNA form, the CDR3 reads TGTGCCAGCAGCTTAATGGCGACGACGCGGGGGACCCAGTACTTC. Translating it yields CASSLMATTRGTQYF. Combining the CDR3 with reference TRBV7-3 and TRBJ2-5 gives the whole variable domain GAGVSQTPSNKVTEKGKYVELRCDPISGHTALYWYRQSLGQGPEFLIYFQGTGAADDSGLPNDRFFAVRPEGSVSTLKIQRTERGDSAVYLCASSLMATTRGTQYFGPGTRLLVL.

The chain recombines TRBV14 with TRBJ2-2, with D uncertain. V dropped 4 bases and J dropped 6 bases, with 12 bases sitting between them. The germline V gene has CDR1 SGHDN and CDR2 FVKESK. The CDR3 consists of 14 residues. CDR3 amino acids: CASSLRQVAGELFF. The CDR3 nucleotides read TGTGCCAGCAGCCTGCGGCAGGTTGCCGGGGAGCTGTTTTTT.